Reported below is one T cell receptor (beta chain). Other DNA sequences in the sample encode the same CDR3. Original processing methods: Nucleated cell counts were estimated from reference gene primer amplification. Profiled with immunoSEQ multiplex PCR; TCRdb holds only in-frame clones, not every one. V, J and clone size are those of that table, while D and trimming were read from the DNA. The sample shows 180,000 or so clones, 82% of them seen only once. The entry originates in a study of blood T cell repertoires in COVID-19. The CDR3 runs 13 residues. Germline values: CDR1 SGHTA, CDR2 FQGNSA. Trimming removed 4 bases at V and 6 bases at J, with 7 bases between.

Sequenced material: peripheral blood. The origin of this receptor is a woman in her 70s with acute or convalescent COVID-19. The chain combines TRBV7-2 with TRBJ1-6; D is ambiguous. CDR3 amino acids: CASSSPVNSPLHF. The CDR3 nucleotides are TGTGCCAGCAGCTCTCCGGTTAATTCACCCCTCCACTTT.